This TCR beta chain was documented in a study of identical twins. Study-wide points: Partly confounded zero-insertion analyses could result from invariant MAIT and iNKT cells. Out-of-frame TCR alpha sharing observed in monozygotic twins exceeded model estimates.

TCRdb re-derived calls from the 5' RACE reads in MiXCR, one entry per CDR3 protein. The repertoire holds about 450,000 distinct CDR3 sequences, with about 18% as singletons. This clonotype was picked up a small number of times. Its matching antigen is unknown. Germline CDR1 is LGHNA and CDR2 is YSLEER. The CDR3 is 14 amino acids. V dropped 2 bases and J dropped 4 bases, with 11 bases sitting between them. Donors were all healthy Caucasians. Sequencing used naive T cells sorted from blood. The V and J genes are TRBV4-3 and TRBJ1-2; D is uncertain. This sequence was found in a man aged 50-59 years in good health. The CDR3: CASSQRVGSYGYTF. For the CDR3, the DNA is TGCGCCAGCAGCCAACGGGTTGGTTCCTATGGCTACACCTTC.